These T cell receptor beta chains were read from a single sample in a study of cytomegalovirus exposure and HLA in healthy donors. The repertoire was sequenced with immunoSEQ multiplex PCR; TCRdb's copy has only in-frame clones and lacks some. The sample holds 200,000 to 250,000 clones, around 78% seen once. Sequencing was carried out using PBMCs. These receptors came from a woman aged 18-29 years in good health and CMV-seronegative. Each CDR3 is given with its conserved first and last residue. The D gene is left open where the match is weak. Some rows mark clone size as missing; the rest say once, few, many or name a class of expanded clone.

TRBJ2-7 | NA | NA | TRBV5-6 | CASSLVRGYEQYF | TGTGCCAGCAGCTTGGTCAGGGGCTACGAGCAGTACTTC
TRBJ2-1 | NA | NA | TRBV9 | CASSVRSVPYNEQFF | TGTGCCAGCAGCGTAAGGAGCGTCCCCTACAATGAGCAGTTCTTC
TRBJ1-2 | NA | NA | TRBV9 | CASSVGHTDYTF | TGTGCCAGCAGCGTAGGGCACACCGACTACACCTTC
TRBJ2-3 | NA | once | TRBV6-1 | CASSGRLSSSTDTQYF | TGTGCCAGCAGTGGACGACTAAGCTCTAGCACAGATACGCAGTATTTT
TRBJ2-1 | NA | few | TRBV7-3 | CASSFDPSSYNEQFF | TGTGCCAGCAGCTTCGACCCTAGCTCCTACAATGAGCAGTTCTTC
TRBJ1-5 | NA | few | TRBV28 | CASSYILSNQPQHF | TGTGCCAGCAGTTACATCCTCAGCAATCAGCCCCAGCATTTT
TRBJ1-5 | TRBD1 | NA | TRBV28 | CASSLTGEIDQPQHF | TGTGCCAGCAGTTTAACAGGGGAGATCGATCAGCCCCAGCATTTT
TRBJ2-7 | NA | few | TRBV15 | CATSRDGGLYEQYF | TGTGCCACCAGCAGAGATGGCGGGCTCTACGAGCAGTACTTC
TRBJ1-5 | NA | many | TRBV28 | CASQGDLNQPQHF | TGTGCCAGCCAGGGTGATCTCAATCAGCCCCAGCATTTT
TRBJ1-1 | NA | NA | TRBV6-5 | CASSYAQGNTEAFF | TGTGCCAGCAGTTACGCTCAGGGGAACACTGAAGCTTTCTTT
TRBJ2-5 | NA | few | TRBV2 | CATLAGNQETQYF | TGTGCAACTCTGGCAGGGAATCAAGAGACCCAGTACTTC
TRBJ1-1 | NA | once | TRBV29-1 | CSAGVGFLNTEAFF | TGCAGCGCGGGGGTAGGATTTTTGAACACTGAAGCTTTCTTT
TRBJ1-1 | NA | once | TRBV9 | CASSVVEGKNTEAFF | TGTGCCAGCAGCGTAGTAGAGGGGAAGAACACTGAAGCTTTCTTT
TRBJ1-2 | NA | NA | TRBV6-1 | CASRTTQERDGYTF | TGTGCCAGCAGGACGACGCAGGAAAGGGATGGCTACACCTTC
TRBJ1-1 | NA | once | TRBV4-1 | CASSQGPGLNTEAFF | TGCGCCAGCAGCCAGGGGCCCGGGCTGAACACTGAAGCTTTCTTT
TRBJ2-7 | TRBD2 | once | TRBV6-1 | CASSEGVAGGPYEQYF | TGTGCCAGCAGTGAGGGGGTAGCGGGAGGGCCCTACGAGCAGTACTTC
TRBJ2-5 | TRBD2 | NA | TRBV4-1 | CASSRYRAGPQETQYF | TGCGCCAGCAGCCGTTATAGAGCGGGGCCCCAAGAGACCCAGTACTTC
TRBJ1-1 | TRBD1 | NA | TRBV30 | CAWQQGTDTEAFF | TGTGCCTGGCAACAGGGGACGGACACTGAAGCTTTCTTT
TRBJ1-2 | NA | NA | TRBV7-9 | CASSPTGIDGYTF | TGTGCCAGCAGCCCCACGGGAATTGATGGCTACACCTTC
TRBJ2-7 | TRBD1 | NA | TRBV30 | CAWSVRTGAVVDF | TGTGCCTGGAGTGTAAGGACAGGCGCCGTCGTGGACTTC
TRBJ2-1 | NA | NA | TRBV2 | CAKGGAGYNNEQFF | TGTGCCAAAGGAGGAGCAGGGTACAACAATGAGCAGTTCTTC
TRBJ1-2 | TRBD1 | NA | TRBV5-1 | CASSPMDRKDGYTF | TGCGCCAGCAGCCCAATGGACAGGAAAGATGGCTACACCTTC
TRBJ2-1 | TRBD2 | once | TRBV7-2 | CASSLPLAGVPNEQFF | TGTGCCAGCAGCCTACCTCTAGCGGGAGTCCCCAATGAGCAGTTCTTC
TRBJ2-7 | NA | NA | TRBV27 | CASSFSRGAYEQYF | TGTGCCAGCAGTTTTTCCAGGGGCGCCTACGAGCAGTACTTC
TRBJ2-7 | TRBD2 | few | TRBV19 | CASSLPGGSSYEQYF | TGTGCCAGTAGCCTGCCGGGGGGGAGCTCCTACGAGCAGTACTTC
TRBJ1-5 | TRBD1 | NA | TRBV6-1 | CASSYGQGRNQPQHF | TGTGCCAGCAGCTACGGACAGGGCCGCAATCAGCCCCAGCATTTT
TRBJ2-7 | NA | NA | TRBV19 | CASSINGGPYEQYF | TGTGCCAGTAGTATAAACGGGGGCCCCTACGAGCAGTACTTC
TRBJ1-1 | TRBD1 | many | TRBV28 | CASSFMRQGATEAFF | TGTGCCAGCAGTTTTATGAGACAGGGGGCCACTGAAGCTTTCTTT
TRBJ1-5 | TRBD1 | NA | TRBV11-3 | CASSLGQSYNQPQHF | TGTGCCAGCAGCTTGGGACAGAGTTACAATCAGCCCCAGCATTTT
TRBJ2-1 | NA | once | TRBV6-6 | CASSLGPSISNEQFF | TGTGCCAGCTCCCTAGGCCCATCGATCAGCAATGAGCAGTTCTTC
TRBJ2-1 | NA | once | TRBV2 | CASSGTESYNEQFF | TGTGCCAGCTCCGGGACGGAAAGCTACAATGAGCAGTTCTTC